The 13 T cell receptor beta chains given below trace back to one sample, sequenced in a study of blood T cell repertoires in COVID-19. Clones were sequenced by immunoSEQ multiplex PCR, and TCRdb holds only the in-frame ones, with some missing. The profile shows 150,000 to 200,000 clones, 65% to 85% of them singletons. The sequenced sample was peripheral blood. Every receptor here comes from a man in his 60s with active or convalescent COVID-19.

The genes are TRBV5-1 and TRBJ2-7, with D perhaps TRBD1 (6 bases). CDR3 length: 15 residues. Looked up from germline, CDR1 is SGHRS and CDR2 is YFSETQ. The V end lost 6 bases, the J end lost 7 bases, and 23 bases lay between the germline ends. CDR3 coding DNA: TGCGCCAGCAACTATGGCGGGCAGGGGCTCAGGGAGCAGTACTTC. This gives the protein CASNYGGQGLREQYF.

This clone has a handful of counts. The chain has TRBV9 and TRBJ1-1; possibly TRBD1 for D (5 bases). The CDR3 is made up of 14 amino acids. The germline CDR1 and CDR2 sequences are SGDLS and YYNGEE. V was cut by 2 bases and J by 4 bases, with 12 bases left in between. The CDR3 reads CASSVGGGGTEAFF. The DNA of the CDR3 is TGTGCCAGCAGCGTTGGCGGGGGGGGCACTGAAGCTTTCTTT.

The V gene is TRBV2, the J gene TRBJ1-4, with a weak D call TRBD1 (5 bases). The CDR3 length is 15 residues. The V end was cut by 3 bases, the J end by 7 bases, with 15 bases between. The germline V gene has CDR1 SNHLY and CDR2 FYNNEI. CDR3 sequence: CASSDRGGDIEKLFF. DNA for the CDR3: TGTGCCAGCAGTGACCGAGGAGGGGATATTGAAAAACTGTTTTTT. Based on the CDR3 plus reference TRBV2 and TRBJ1-4, the full variable domain is EPEVTQTPSHQVTQMGQEVILRCVPISNHLYFYWYRQILGQKVEFLVSFYNNEISEKSEIFDDQFSVERPDGSNFTLKIRSTKLEDSAMYFCASSDRGGDIEKLFFGSGTQLSVL.

The V gene is TRBV6-1, the J gene TRBJ2-2; the match to TRBD2 covers 12 bases. The CDR3 runs 15 residues. After removal of 2 bases from V and 6 bases from J, the junction contained 1 base not matched to a gene. Germline-derived CDR1 and CDR2 are MNHNS and SASEGT. CDR3: CASSELAGGPGELFF. The CDR3 nucleotides read TGTGCCAGCAGTGAACTAGCGGGAGGGCCCGGGGAGCTGTTTTTT.

The rearrangement uses TRBV19 and TRBJ1-5; a weak D match, TRBD1 (6 bases). The V end lost 3 bases, the J end lost 7 bases, and 16 bases lay between the germline ends. The CDR3 loop spans 15 amino acids. Germline-derived CDR1 and CDR2 are LNHDA and SQIVND (reference sequence). Written as DNA, the CDR3 is TGTGCCAGTAGTATTGGTCCACAGGGATACCAGCCCCAGCATTTT. It specifies CASSIGPQGYQPQHF.

This clone was detected a few times. This sequence joins TRBV5-8 and TRBJ1-1; 7 positions match TRBD1. This CDR3 region has 15 residues. V gave up 4 bases and J gave up 10 bases; unmatched junction bases: 16. Germline-derived CDR1 and CDR2 are SGHTS and YDEGEE. CDR3 in amino acids: CASSLKQGMRVGAFF. CDR3 sequence (DNA): TGTGCCAGCAGCCTGAAACAGGGGATGAGGGTAGGAGCTTTCTTT.

The chain has TRBV10-2 and TRBJ1-2; D gene unclear. V was clipped by 0 bases and J by 7 bases, with 21 bases between them. The CDR3 is made up of 17 amino acids. From germline, CDR1 is WSHSY and CDR2 SAAADI. The CDR3 protein is CASSESSEAPWLFGYTF. The DNA for the CDR3 is TGCGCCAGCAGTGAGTCGAGTGAGGCTCCTTGGCTATTTGGCTACACCTTC.

CDR3 nucleotide sequence: TGTGCTAGTGGTTTGGATCGAGGGACCCAGTACTTC. The encoded protein is CASGLDRGTQYF. This chain links TRBV12-5 with TRBJ2-5; unclear D gene. Germline V gives CDR1 LGHNT, CDR2 FRNRAP. The CDR3 has 12 residues. V dropped 1 base and J dropped 7 bases, with 7 bases sitting between them.

The V call is TRBV7-2, the J call TRBJ2-3; possible D gene TRBD2, 6 bases. In germline, CDR1 is SGHTA, CDR2 FQGNSA. The CDR3 spans 15 residues. V was cut by 3 bases and J by 3 bases, with 13 bases left in between. The CDR3, as DNA: TGTGCCAGCAGCTTGGGGGGAAGGAATACAGATACGCAGTATTTT. As protein: CASSLGGRNTDTQYF.

Only a few counts were recorded for this clone. The V gene is TRBV3-1 (or the pseudogene TRBV3-2), the J gene TRBJ1-1; D is undetermined. Germline lookup yields CDR1 LGHDT and CDR2 YNNKEL (reference sequence). V was trimmed by 5 bases and J by 0 bases, leaving 7 bases between them. The CDR3 loop spans 13 amino acids. CDR3 sequence reads: CASSREVNTEAFF. Written as DNA, the CDR3 is TGTGCCAGCAGCAGGGAGGTGAACACTGAAGCTTTCTTT.

The CDR3 nucleotides read TGTGCCAGCAGCGGCGAGGTATACACTGAAGCTTTCTTT. It codes for CASSGEVYTEAFF. The chain is built from TRBV5-5 and TRBJ1-1; D is unresolved. The V end lost 4 bases, the J end lost 3 bases, and 10 bases lay between the germline ends. CDR1 and CDR2 from the germline V gene are SGHKS and YYEKEE (reference sequence). The CDR3 spans 13 residues.

The V gene is TRBV7-3, the J gene TRBJ2-5; TRBD2 matches at 7 bases. Germline V lookup: CDR1 SGHTA, CDR2 FQGTGA. The trim removed 1 base at V and 5 bases at J, leaving 13 bases unmatched. The CDR3 consists of 17 residues. DNA for the CDR3: TGTGCCAGCAGCTTAAACGGGCGGGGGAGCAGGGCGGAGACCCAGTACTTC. Translated: CASSLNGRGSRAETQYF.

The J gene is TRBJ2-1, the V gene TRBV12-5, with D tentatively TRBD1 (5 bases). The germline V gene encodes CDR1 LGHNT and CDR2 FRNRAP. The V gene lost 2 bases and the J gene lost 4 bases, with 6 bases spanning the gap. The CDR3 runs 13 residues. The CDR3 sequence is CASGLSGYNEQFF. The CDR3 bases are TGTGCTAGTGGTTTGTCAGGGTACAATGAGCAGTTCTTC.